The 20 T cell receptor beta chains presented below share a single source sample, sequenced in a study of cytomegalovirus exposure and HLA in healthy donors. With 60 Vbeta and 13 Jbeta primers, the PCR was carried out. TCRdb keeps only in-frame clones here, not all; method: immunoSEQ multiplex PCR. The repertoire holds roughly 170,000 clones, with 84% as singletons. The sequencing sample was made of PBMCs. Receptors were obtained from a girl between 5 and 17 years old in good health and CMV-seropositive.

The chain combines TRBV5-5 with TRBJ1-1; D is ambiguous. This CDR3 region has 15 residues. Germline V gene data show CDR1 as SGHKS and CDR2 as YYEKEE (reference sequence). The ends were cut back, 2 bases at V and 1 base at J, with 12 bases in the middle. CDR3 nucleotides: TGTGCCAGCAGCTTAAAAACAGTATCGAACACTGAAGCTTTCTTT. It is translated as CASSLKTVSNTEAFF.

The V gene is TRBV6-5, the J gene TRBJ2-1, with 9 bases aligning to TRBD1. Germline CDR1 MNHEY, CDR2 SVGAGI. After removal of 6 bases from V and 12 bases from J, the junction contained 9 bases not matched to a gene. The CDR3 runs to 13 residues. CDR3 region: CASRDRGLQAQFF. The CDR3 DNA reads TGTGCCAGCAGGGACAGGGGTCTACAGGCGCAGTTCTTC.

V usage is TRBV6-5 and J usage is TRBJ1-1, with TRBD1 matching over 9 bases. V was clipped by 5 bases and J by 6 bases; unmatched bases: 10. The CDR3 consists of 15 residues. Germline lookup yields CDR1 MNHEY and CDR2 SVGAGI. DNA of the CDR3: TGTGCCAGCAGTAAAACAGGGGGCGGATTCGCTGAAGCTTTCTTT. Translating gives CASSKTGGGFAEAFF.

This clone was seen a few times. V usage is TRBV7-9 and J usage is TRBJ1-1; 8 bases fit TRBD1. Looked up from germline, CDR1 is SEHNR and CDR2 is FQNEAQ (reference sequence). The CDR3 runs to 16 residues. Trimming removed 5 bases from V and 1 base from J; junction bases left unmatched: 9. The CDR3 DNA reads TGTGCCAGCAGCGCTCCACCAGGGGGCTGGAACACTGAAGCTTTCTTT. Its translation is CASSAPPGGWNTEAFF.

This clone was observed once. The CDR3 bases are TGTGCCAGCGGGTGGGGGAAAACAGGGGAAAGGTTCGGGTTCGCTGAAGCTTTCTTT. Its translation is CASGWGKTGERFGFAEAFF. This chain connects TRBV2 to TRBJ1-1; 7 positions match TRBD1. This CDR3 comprises 19 residues. V was pared by 8 bases and J by 6 bases, with 27 bases of the junction left unmatched. Germline-derived CDR1 and CDR2 are SNHLY and FYNNEI.

The rearrangement joins TRBV25-1 to TRBJ2-1; 7 bases match TRBD2. Trimming at V came to 7 bases and at J to 8 bases, leaving 5 bases not matched to a gene. The CDR3 runs 12 residues. Germline V CDR1 and CDR2: MGHDK, SYGVNS. Here the CDR3 reads CASKVAGDEQFF. In nucleotides, the CDR3 is TGTGCCAGCAAGGTGGCGGGGGATGAGCAGTTCTTC.

The genes are TRBV2 and TRBJ2-7, with 13 bases aligning to TRBD2. In germline, CDR1 is SNHLY, CDR2 FYNNEI. V shed 6 bases, J shed 2 bases, and the junction held 4 bases outside the gene matches. The CDR3 has 15 residues. CDR3 sequence: CASRRTSGGTYEQYF. CDR3 in DNA: TGTGCCAGCAGACGGACTAGCGGGGGCACCTACGAGCAGTACTTC.

A note on this clone: The sample contains more than one DNA sequence encoding this CDR3. The chain carries TRBV5-4 and TRBJ1-1; no definite D call. The V gene's germline CDR1 is SGHNT and CDR2 YYREEE (reference sequence). Trimming removed 4 bases from V and 1 base from J, with 2 bases in between. The CDR3 extends over 11 amino acids. CDR3 sequence reads: CASSRNTEAFF. DNA for the CDR3: TGTGCCAGCAGCCGGAACACTGAAGCTTTCTTT.

The chain uses TRBV6-5 and TRBJ1-6; 8 nucleotides agree with TRBD1. The CDR3 spans 15 residues. Germline V gene data show CDR1 as MNHEY and CDR2 as SVGAGI. J gave up 6 bases and V 4 bases, and 5 bases lay outside the gene matches. The CDR3 nucleotides are TGTGCCAGCAGTTTACGGGACAGGCTTAATTCACCCCTCCACTTT. This encodes CASSLRDRLNSPLHF.

V gene TRBV19 combines with J gene TRBJ1-4; TRBD1 matches 9 bases. CDR1 is LNHDA, CDR2 SQIVND, per germline (reference sequence). There are 14 residues in the CDR3. V lost 3 bases and J lost 8; bases outside the gene matches: 4. CDR3 loop: CASSMGQGWEKLFF. CDR3 bases: TGTGCCAGTAGTATGGGACAGGGATGGGAAAAACTGTTTTTT. Combining the CDR3 with reference TRBV19 and TRBJ1-4 gives the whole variable domain DGGITQSPKYLFRKEGQNVTLSCEQNLNHDAMYWYRQDPGQGLRLIYYSQIVNDFQKGDIAEGYSVSREKKESFPLTVTSAQKNPTAFYLCASSMGQGWEKLFFGSGTQLSVL.

V gene TRBV9 combines with J gene TRBJ1-2; a possible D gene is TRBD1 (5 bases). CDR1 is SGDLS, CDR2 YYNGEE, per germline. V was pared by 3 bases and J by 4 bases, with 19 bases between. This CDR3 region has 16 residues. Here the CDR3 DNA reads TGTGCCAGCAGCGGATCCCGGGTTGGGGGGGGCTATGGCTACACCTTC. Its protein is CASSGSRVGGGYGYTF.

This chain uses TRBV7-6 with TRBJ2-3; 7 bases are shared with TRBD1. Trimming removed 5 bases from V and 4 bases from J; junction bases left unmatched: 6. This CDR3 is built from 14 residues. CDR1 and CDR2 from the germline V gene are SGHVS and FNYEAQ. In DNA form, the CDR3 reads TGTGCCAGCAGCCAAGACAGGGACCCAGATACGCAGTATTTT. Protein sequence: CASSQDRDPDTQYF.

V and J are TRBV5-1 and TRBJ1-2; 8 bases fit TRBD1. After removal of 4 bases from V and 4 bases from J, the junction contained 9 bases not matched to a gene. The germline V gene has CDR1 SGHRS and CDR2 YFSETQ. The CDR3 has 15 residues. The CDR3 sequence: CASSHSAGGVYGYTF. The DNA of the CDR3 is TGCGCCAGCAGCCATTCCGCAGGGGGCGTCTATGGCTACACCTTC. Combining the CDR3 with reference TRBV5-1 and TRBJ1-2 gives the whole variable domain KAGVTQTPRYLIKTRGQQVTLSCSPISGHRSVSWYQQTPGQGLQFLFEYFSETQRNKGNFPGRFSGRQFSNSRSEMNVSTLELGDSALYLCASSHSAGGVYGYTFGSGTRLTVV.

The chain combines TRBV5-1 with TRBJ1-1; the D is unclear. This CDR3 region has 13 residues. Germline lookup yields CDR1 SGHRS and CDR2 YFSETQ. Deletions cut 4 bases from V and 0 bases from J, with 7 bases between. The CDR3 sequence: CASSLRVNTEAFF. CDR3 nucleotide sequence: TGCGCCAGCAGCCTCCGGGTGAACACTGAAGCTTTCTTT.

As for this clone: The same CDR3 also results from other DNA sequences found in this sample. This chain links TRBV9 with TRBJ1-6; no firm D call. Per germline, CDR1 SGDLS and CDR2 YYNGEE. The CDR3 sequence is 16 residues long. The germline V and J ends were trimmed by 0 bases and 0 bases, with 7 bases remaining between them. For the CDR3, the DNA is TGTGCCAGCAGCGTAGGAGTGAGCTCCTATAATTCACCCCTCCACTTT. Amino acid sequence: CASSVGVSSYNSPLHF. The entire variable domain, with the rest obtained from reference TRBV9 and TRBJ1-6, is as follows: DSGVTQTPKHLITATGQRVTLRCSPRSGDLSVYWYQQSLDQGLQFLIQYYNGEERAKGNILERFSAQQFPDLHSELNLSSLELGDSALYFCASSVGVSSYNSPLHFGNGTRLTVT.

This sequence joins TRBV7-8 and TRBJ1-1, with no clear D. With 1 base removed from V and 8 bases from J, the gap between germline ends came to 11 bases. Germline CDR1 and CDR2: SGHVS and FQNEAQ. The CDR3 has 13 amino acids. CDR3 amino acids: CASSLGAIGEAFF. The CDR3 DNA follows: TGTGCCAGCAGCTTAGGGGCCATTGGGGAAGCTTTCTTT.

V and J are TRBV18 and TRBJ2-3; 8 bases match TRBD2. Trimming at V came to 1 base and at J to 2 bases, leaving 2 bases not matched to a gene. CDR1 KGHSH and CDR2 LQKENI come from the germline V gene. The CDR3 is 15 amino acids. CDR3 sequence: CASSPQRGNTDTQYF. Here the CDR3 DNA reads TGTGCCAGCTCACCACAGCGGGGGAACACAGATACGCAGTATTTT.

This chain joins TRBV15 and TRBJ1-2, with D unclear. The germline V gene encodes CDR1 LNHNV and CDR2 YYDKDF (reference sequence). Trimming left V 1 base short and J 8 bases short, with 11 bases between. This CDR3 contains 13 residues. The CDR3 here is CATSRGRREGYTF. The DNA for the CDR3 is TGTGCCACCAGCAGAGGTCGAAGGGAGGGCTACACCTTC.

The chain carries TRBV12-5 and TRBJ1-1; possible D gene TRBD1, 6 bases. Germline V gene data show CDR1 as LGHNT and CDR2 as FRNRAP. This CDR3 comprises 14 residues. V was cut by 2 bases and J by 3 bases, with 10 bases left in between. CDR3: CASGLRTDYTEAFF. In nucleotides, the CDR3 is TGTGCTAGTGGTTTGAGGACAGACTACACTGAAGCTTTCTTT.

In its sample, this clone was seen a few times. The chain is built from TRBV5-4 and TRBJ1-4; D is unclear. Germline V gene sequence: CDR1 SGHNT, CDR2 YYREEE (reference sequence). V was trimmed by 4 bases and J by 4 bases, leaving 14 bases between them. The CDR3 consists of 15 residues. In nucleotides, the CDR3 is TGTGCCAGCAGCCCCGAGGCAGATATTAATGAAAAACTGTTTTTT. It yields the protein CASSPEADINEKLFF.